This T cell receptor beta chain stems from a study of blood T cell repertoires in COVID-19. Study-wide context: The study drew acute and convalescent COVID-19 samples from the United States, Italy and Spain. Nucleic acid was either cDNA or gDNA, and it came from T cells, B-cell-depleted T cells, or PBMCs.

The junction had 6 bases not matched to a gene; V was cut back by 0 bases and J by 3 bases. The CDR3 runs to 16 residues. Germline loops: CDR1 WNHNN, CDR2 SYGVQD (reference sequence). Original methodology: Estimated nucleated cell counts came from reference gene primer amplification. The data were produced by immunoSEQ multiplex PCR, yet TCRdb's version contains in-frame clones alone and is incomplete. V and J calls and clone size are as listed in that table; D and trimming were resolved from the DNA. The sample has 60,000 or so clones, over 70% seen once. The sample holds a few counts of this clone. The clonotype was recovered from a human donor in a cohort sampled during active COVID-19. The chain uses TRBV10-1 and TRBJ2-7, with 9 bases that match TRBD2. Sequencing input: peripheral blood. The CDR3 is CASSESSGSHSYEQYF. The CDR3 DNA follows: TGCGCCAGCAGTGAGTCTAGCGGGAGCCATAGCTACGAGCAGTACTTC.